A selection of T cell receptor beta chains follows, all from one sample in a study of Ad26.COV2.S vaccination and SARS-CoV-2 variants. Clones were read by immunoSEQ multiplex PCR, and TCRdb kept only the in-frame ones, dropping some. The sample shows roughly 680,000 clones, 70% to 90% of them seen only once. The sample here was peripheral blood, taken in a trial of Ad26.COV2.S vaccine versus placebo. The origin of the receptors is a person aged 18-65 years who received the Ad26.COV2.S COVID-19 vaccine or a placebo. Each CDR3 is given with its conserved first and last residue. Fields, in order: V gene, clone size, D gene, J gene, CDR3 DNA, CDR3 protein. A D gene is named only where the DNA matches it firmly. Clone size is shown for a subset of rows, as once, few, many or a class of expanded clone.

TRBV10-3,.,.,TRBJ2-1,TGTGCCATCGGACCCTCCACGGGGGAGGTCCTCGATGAGCAGTTCTTC,CAIGPSTGEVLDEQFF
TRBV6-1,.,.,TRBJ2-7,TGTGCCAGCAGTGAAGTGGGTAGCGGCGCCTACGAGCAGTACTTC,CASSEVGSGAYEQYF
TRBV10-3,.,TRBD1,TRBJ2-5,TGTGCCATCAGTGTACGACAGGGGCAAGAGACCCAGTACTTC,CAISVRQGQETQYF
TRBV7-9,few,.,TRBJ2-2,TGTGCCAGCAGTTCCGGGGGCGGGAGTGTCGGGGAGCTGTTTTTT,CASSSGGGSVGELFF
TRBV19,.,.,TRBJ1-4,TGTGCCAGCGATCTTGCAACTAATGAAAAACTGTTTTTT,CASDLATNEKLFF
TRBV5-1,.,.,TRBJ2-3,TGCGCCAGCAGCTTGAGACTCCTGAGCGATACGCAGTATTTT,CASSLRLLSDTQYF
TRBV24-1,.,.,TRBJ2-1,TGTGCCACCAGTGATTCCAAGGCGCTAGCGTCCTACAATGAGCAGTTCTTC,CATSDSKALASYNEQFF
TRBV21-1,.,.,TRBJ2-7,TGTGCCAGCAGCTCTAAGGGACAGGGGGCGAACGAGCAGTACTTC,CASSSKGQGANEQYF
TRBV20-1,.,.,TRBJ2-2,TGCAGTGCTAGTACGAACACCGGGGAGCTGTTTTTT,CSASTNTGELFF
TRBV7-9,.,TRBD2,TRBJ2-7,TGTGCCAGCAGCCGCGGGGGGGTTATTCTAAACGAGCAGTACTTC,CASSRGGVILNEQYF
TRBV6-1,.,.,TRBJ1-5,TGTGCCAGCAGTGAACCCGGGACTTATAGCAATCAGCCCCAGCATTTT,CASSEPGTYSNQPQHF
TRBV24-1,.,.,TRBJ2-6,TGTGCCACCAGTGGGCACTCTGGGGCCAACGTCCTGACTTTC,CATSGHSGANVLTF
TRBV10-3,.,TRBD1,TRBJ1-5,TGTGCCATCAGTGAGGGGCAGGGACAGTATCAGCCCCAGCATTTT,CAISEGQGQYQPQHF
TRBV5-4,few,.,TRBJ1-2,.,CASSTSGQGLGYTF
TRBV7-3,.,.,TRBJ2-2,TGTGCCAGCAGCCTACTCTACGGCGGGGAGCTGTTTTTT,CASSLLYGGELFF
TRBV5-1,.,.,TRBJ2-1,TGCGCCAGCAGCTTGGCACCGGCTATTGGTAATGAGCAGTTCTTC,CASSLAPAIGNEQFF
TRBV5-6,.,.,TRBJ2-5,TGTGCCAGCAGCCCGGGCCCAAGGGAAGAGACCCAGTACTTC,CASSPGPREETQYF
TRBV10-2,.,.,TRBJ1-1,TGCGCCAGCAGTGAGTGGGGAGATGTGAACACTGAAGCTTTCTTT,CASSEWGDVNTEAFF
TRBV6-5,once,.,TRBJ2-5,TGTGCCAGCAGTTATTTTCGGGCCTCAGTCGGGACCCAGTACTTC,CASSYFRASVGTQYF
TRBV19,.,.,TRBJ1-5,TGTGCCAGTACAGGAACTAGCAATCAGCCCCAGCATTTT,CASTGTSNQPQHF
TRBV10-2,.,TRBD2,TRBJ2-1,TGCGCCAGCAGTGAACTAGCGGGGACCTACAATGAGCAGTTCTTC,CASSELAGTYNEQFF
TRBV29-1,few,.,TRBJ2-7,TGCAGCGTTGGGGACGGAAGCTCCTACGAGCAGTACTTC,CSVGDGSSYEQYF